This T cell receptor (beta chain) was identified during a study of T cells in localized non-small cell lung cancer. V was cut by 2 bases and J by 8 bases, with 19 bases left in between. CDR3 length: 16 residues. Germline CDR1 and CDR2: MDHEN and SYDVKM. TCRdb's copy holds only in-frame clones and misses some; the assay was immunoSEQ multiplex PCR. The sample includes around 41,000 clones, 75% to 95% seen only once; the top ten take over 9.5%. The sequence was obtained from a woman aged 35 to 69 with stage II lung adenocarcinoma. The sample consisted of PBMCs, taken before any cancer treatment. The gene calls are TRBV28 and TRBJ2-1; TRBD1 is a possible D gene (6 bases). The CDR3 spells CASSLGGVAGVDEQFF. DNA of the CDR3: TGTGCCAGCAGTTTAGGTGGGGTGGCAGGGGTGGATGAGCAGTTCTTC.